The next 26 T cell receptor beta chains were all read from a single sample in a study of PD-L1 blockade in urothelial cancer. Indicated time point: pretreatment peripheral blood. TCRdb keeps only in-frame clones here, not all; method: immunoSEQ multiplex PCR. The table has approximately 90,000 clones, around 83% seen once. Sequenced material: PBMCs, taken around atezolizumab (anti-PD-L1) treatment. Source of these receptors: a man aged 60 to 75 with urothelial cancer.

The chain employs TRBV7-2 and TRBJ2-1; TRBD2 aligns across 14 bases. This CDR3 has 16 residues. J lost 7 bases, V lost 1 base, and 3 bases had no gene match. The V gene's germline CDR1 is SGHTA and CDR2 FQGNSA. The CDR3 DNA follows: TGTGCCAGCAGCTTAGGGACTAGCGGGAGGAGTAATGAGCAGTTCTTC. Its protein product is CASSLGTSGRSNEQFF.

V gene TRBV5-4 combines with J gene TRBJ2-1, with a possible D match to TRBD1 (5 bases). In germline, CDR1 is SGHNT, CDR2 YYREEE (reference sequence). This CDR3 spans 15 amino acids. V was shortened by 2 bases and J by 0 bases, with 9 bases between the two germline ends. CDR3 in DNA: TGTGCCAGCAGCTTATTGGGGCGCTCCTACAATGAGCAGTTCTTC. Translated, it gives CASSLLGRSYNEQFF.

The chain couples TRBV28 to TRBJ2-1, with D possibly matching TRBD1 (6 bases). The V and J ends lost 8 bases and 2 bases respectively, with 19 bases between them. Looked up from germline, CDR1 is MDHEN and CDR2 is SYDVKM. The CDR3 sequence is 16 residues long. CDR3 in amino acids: CASSISGGHAYNEQFF. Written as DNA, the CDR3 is TGTGCCAGCTCGATCTCTGGGGGACATGCCTACAATGAGCAGTTCTTC.

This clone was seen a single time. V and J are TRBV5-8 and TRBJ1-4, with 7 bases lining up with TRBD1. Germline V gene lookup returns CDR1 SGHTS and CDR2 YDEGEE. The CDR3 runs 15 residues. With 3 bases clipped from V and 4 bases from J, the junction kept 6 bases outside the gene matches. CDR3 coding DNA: TGTGCCAGCAGCTCAACCGGGACAGTTAATGAAAAACTGTTTTTT. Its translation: CASSSTGTVNEKLFF.

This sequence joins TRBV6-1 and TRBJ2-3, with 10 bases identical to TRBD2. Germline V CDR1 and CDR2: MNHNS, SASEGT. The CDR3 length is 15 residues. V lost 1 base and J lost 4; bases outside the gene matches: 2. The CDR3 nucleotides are TGTGCCAGCAGTGAAGAAGCGGGGGGGCCAGATACGCAGTATTTT. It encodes CASSEEAGGPDTQYF.

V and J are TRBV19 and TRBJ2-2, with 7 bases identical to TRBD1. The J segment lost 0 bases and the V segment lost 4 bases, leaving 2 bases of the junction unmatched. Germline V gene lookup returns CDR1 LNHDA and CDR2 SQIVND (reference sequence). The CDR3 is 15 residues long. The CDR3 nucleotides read TGTGCCAGTAGTAGGCAGGGGGCGAACACCGGGGAGCTGTTTTTT. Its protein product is CASSRQGANTGELFF.

For the CDR3, the DNA is TGTGCCAGCAGTAGTACAGGGAATGATCAGCCCCAGCATTTT. It specifies CASSSTGNDQPQHF. This rearrangement joins TRBV25-1 to TRBJ1-5; D is perhaps TRBD1 (6 bases). Between the trimmed V and J ends, which lost 5 bases and 5 bases, there was a span of 13 bases. CDR1 and CDR2 from the germline V gene are MGHDK and SYGVNS. The CDR3 has 14 residues.

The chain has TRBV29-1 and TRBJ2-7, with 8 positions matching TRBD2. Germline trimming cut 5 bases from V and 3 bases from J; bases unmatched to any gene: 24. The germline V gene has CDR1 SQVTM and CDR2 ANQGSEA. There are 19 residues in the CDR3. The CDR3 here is CSVSTPRGAGGRSGYEQYF. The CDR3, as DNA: TGCAGCGTTTCGACCCCGCGGGGGGCCGGCGGGAGAAGTGGCTACGAGCAGTACTTC.

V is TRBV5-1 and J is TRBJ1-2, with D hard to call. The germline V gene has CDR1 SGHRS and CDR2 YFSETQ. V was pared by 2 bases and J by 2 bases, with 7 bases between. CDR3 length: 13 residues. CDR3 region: CASSFAGNYGYTF. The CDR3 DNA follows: TGCGCCAGCAGCTTCGCGGGGAACTATGGCTACACCTTC.

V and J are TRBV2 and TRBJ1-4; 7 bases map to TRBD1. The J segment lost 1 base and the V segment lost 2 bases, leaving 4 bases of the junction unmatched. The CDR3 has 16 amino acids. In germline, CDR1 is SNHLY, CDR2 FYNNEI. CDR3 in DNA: TGTGCCAGCAGTGAACGGACAGGTGGAACTAATGAAAAACTGTTTTTT. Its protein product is CASSERTGGTNEKLFF.

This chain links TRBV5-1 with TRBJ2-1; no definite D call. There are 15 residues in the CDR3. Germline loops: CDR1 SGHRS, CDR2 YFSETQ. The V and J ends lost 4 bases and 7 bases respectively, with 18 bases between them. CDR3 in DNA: TGCGCCAGCAGCGTCCTTGGTGATTCCGGGAATGAGCAGTTCTTC. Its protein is CASSVLGDSGNEQFF. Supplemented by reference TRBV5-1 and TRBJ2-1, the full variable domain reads KAGVTQTPRYLIKTRGQQVTLSCSPISGHRSVSWYQQTPGQGLQFLFEYFSETQRNKGNFPGRFSGRQFSNSRSEMNVSTLELGDSALYLCASSVLGDSGNEQFFGPGTRLTVL.

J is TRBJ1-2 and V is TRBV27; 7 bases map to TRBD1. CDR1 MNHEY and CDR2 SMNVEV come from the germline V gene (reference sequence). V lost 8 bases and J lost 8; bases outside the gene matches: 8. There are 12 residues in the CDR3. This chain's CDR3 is CASRQGIYGYTF. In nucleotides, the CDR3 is TGTGCCAGCCGACAGGGTATATACGGCTACACCTTC.

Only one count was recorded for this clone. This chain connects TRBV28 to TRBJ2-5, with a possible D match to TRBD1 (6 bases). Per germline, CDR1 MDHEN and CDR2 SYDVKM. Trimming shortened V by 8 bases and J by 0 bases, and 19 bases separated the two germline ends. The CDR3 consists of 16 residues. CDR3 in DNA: TGTGCCAGCCTGTCCCGGTTTCAGGGGAACCAAGAGACCCAGTACTTC. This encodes CASLSRFQGNQETQYF.

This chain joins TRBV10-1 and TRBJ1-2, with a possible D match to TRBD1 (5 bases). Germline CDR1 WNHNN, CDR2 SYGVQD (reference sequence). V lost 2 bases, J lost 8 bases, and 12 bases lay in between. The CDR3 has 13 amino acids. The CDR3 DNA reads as TGCGCCAGCAGTGAGAGGAGGGGATACGGCTACACCTTC. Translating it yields CASSERRGYGYTF.

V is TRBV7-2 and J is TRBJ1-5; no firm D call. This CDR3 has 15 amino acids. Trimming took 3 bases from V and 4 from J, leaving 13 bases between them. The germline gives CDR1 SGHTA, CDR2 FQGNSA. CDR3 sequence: CASSFLSFPNQPQHF. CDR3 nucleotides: TGTGCCAGCAGCTTTTTGTCTTTCCCTAATCAGCCCCAGCATTTT.

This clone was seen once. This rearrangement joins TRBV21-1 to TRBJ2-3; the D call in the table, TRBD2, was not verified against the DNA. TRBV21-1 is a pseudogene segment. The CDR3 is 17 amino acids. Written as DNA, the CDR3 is TGTGCCAGCAGCAAAGGACTAGCGGTACCTAGCACAGATACGCAGTATTTT. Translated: CASSKGLAVPSTDTQYF.

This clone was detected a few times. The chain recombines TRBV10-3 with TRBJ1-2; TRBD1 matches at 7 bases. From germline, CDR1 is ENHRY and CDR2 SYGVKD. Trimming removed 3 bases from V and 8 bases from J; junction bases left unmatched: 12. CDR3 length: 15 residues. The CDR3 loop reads CAISDATGGGAGYTF. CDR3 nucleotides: TGTGCCATCAGTGATGCTACAGGAGGGGGCGCCGGCTACACCTTC.

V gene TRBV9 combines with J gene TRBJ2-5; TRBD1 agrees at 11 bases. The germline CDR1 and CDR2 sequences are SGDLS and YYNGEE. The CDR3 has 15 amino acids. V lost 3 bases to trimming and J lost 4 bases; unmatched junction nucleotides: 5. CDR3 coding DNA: TGTGCCAGCAGCGACGGGACAGGGGGTGGAGAGACCCAGTACTTC. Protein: CASSDGTGGGETQYF.

The CDR3 spells CASSTGDRGTYQPQHF. In DNA form, the CDR3 reads TGTGCCAGTAGTACCGGGGACAGGGGGACATATCAGCCCCAGCATTTT. This chain connects TRBV19 to TRBJ1-5; 11 positions match TRBD1. From germline, CDR1 is LNHDA and CDR2 SQIVND (reference sequence). The CDR3 consists of 16 residues. J gave up 5 bases and V 4 bases, and 7 bases lay outside the gene matches.

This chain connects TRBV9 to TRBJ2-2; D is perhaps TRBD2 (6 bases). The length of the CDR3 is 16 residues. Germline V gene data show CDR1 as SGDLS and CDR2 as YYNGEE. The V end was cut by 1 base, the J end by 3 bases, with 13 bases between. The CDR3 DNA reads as TGTGCCAGCAGCGTACGAGCTCGGGAGCACACCGGGGAGCTGTTTTTT. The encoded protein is CASSVRAREHTGELFF.

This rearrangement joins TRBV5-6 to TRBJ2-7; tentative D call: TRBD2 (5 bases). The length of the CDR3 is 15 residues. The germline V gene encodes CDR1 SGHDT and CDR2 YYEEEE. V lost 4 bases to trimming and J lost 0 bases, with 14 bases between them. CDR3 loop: CASSTGMGNSYEQYF. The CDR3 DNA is TGTGCCAGCAGCACCGGGATGGGCAACTCCTACGAGCAGTACTTC.

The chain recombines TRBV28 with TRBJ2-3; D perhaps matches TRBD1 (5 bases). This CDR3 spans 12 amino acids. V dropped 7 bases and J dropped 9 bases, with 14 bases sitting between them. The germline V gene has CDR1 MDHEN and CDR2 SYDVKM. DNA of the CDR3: TGTGCCAGCACTACTACAGGCTCAACGCAGTATTTT. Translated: CASTTTGSTQYF.

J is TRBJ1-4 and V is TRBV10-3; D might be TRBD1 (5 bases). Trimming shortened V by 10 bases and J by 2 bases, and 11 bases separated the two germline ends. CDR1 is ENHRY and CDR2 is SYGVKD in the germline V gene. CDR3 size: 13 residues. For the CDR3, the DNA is TGTGCCAGTAGACAGAATACTAATGAAAAACTGTTTTTT. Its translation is CASRQNTNEKLFF.

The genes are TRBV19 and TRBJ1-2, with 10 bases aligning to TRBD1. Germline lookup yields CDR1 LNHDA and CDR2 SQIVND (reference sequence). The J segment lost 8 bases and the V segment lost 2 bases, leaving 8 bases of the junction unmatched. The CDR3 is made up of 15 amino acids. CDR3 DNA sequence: TGTGCCAGTAGTATATCTGGGACAGGGGTCGGCGGCTACACCTTC. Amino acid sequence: CASSISGTGVGGYTF.

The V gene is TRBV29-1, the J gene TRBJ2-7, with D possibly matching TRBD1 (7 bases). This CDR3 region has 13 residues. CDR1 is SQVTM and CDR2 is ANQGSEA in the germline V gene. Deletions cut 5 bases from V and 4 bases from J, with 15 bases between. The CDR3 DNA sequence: TGCAGCGTTAGGAATCAGGGGGGATACGAGCAGTACTTC. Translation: CSVRNQGGYEQYF.

CDR3 loop: CATSAITGDRGKNTEAFF. The CDR3 DNA reads TGTGCCACCAGCGCAATCACGGGGGACCGCGGTAAAAACACTGAAGCTTTCTTT. The genes are TRBV15 and TRBJ1-1; TRBD1 might be the D (5 bases). Germline V lookup: CDR1 LNHNV, CDR2 YYDKDF (reference sequence). V was pared by 5 bases and J by 2 bases, with 24 bases between. The CDR3 runs 18 residues.